This T cell receptor (beta chain) was profiled in a study of cytomegalovirus exposure and HLA in healthy donors. The CDR3 contains 13 residues. V dropped 0 bases and J dropped 2 bases, with 6 bases sitting between them. Germline CDR1 reads SGHRS; CDR2 reads YFSETQ. Produced via immunoSEQ multiplex PCR; TCRdb's table is partial and in-frame only. The table records 250,000 to 400,000 clones, approximately 86% of them present only once. Input material: PBMCs. The chain employs TRBV5-1 and TRBJ2-7; no clear D. This TCR was recovered from a man aged 25-45 years in good health and CMV-seronegative. CDR3 sequence reads: CASSLARAYEQYF. In nucleotides, the CDR3 is TGCGCCAGCAGCTTGGCACGGGCCTACGAGCAGTACTTC.